The clone carrying this T cell receptor beta chain occurred a few times. Its antigen is undetermined. The source of the sample is a study of blood T cells in healthy people across ages. Alongside a J-beta primer mix, a sample-barcoded 5' primer served in a second PCR lasting roughly 6 to 12 cycles. MiXCR, applied by TCRdb to the 5' RACE reads, yields one record per CDR3 protein. The sample holds 1.5 million to 2 million distinct CDR3 sequences; roughly 28% are singletons and the top ten take 7% to 9%. Every donor gave approximately 10 milliliters of peripheral blood. Isolating PBMCs gave at least 6.5 million of these cells per sample. Findings and caveats of the study: More naive CD4+ cells and higher diversity were found in long-lived than in aged donors. Estimated diversity across one million T cells was deemed an underestimate.

CDR1 is SGHRS and CDR2 is YFSETQ in the germline V gene. V dropped 5 bases and J dropped 3 bases, with 8 bases sitting between them. This CDR3 contains 12 residues. This TCR was sampled from a woman aged 30 to 39 in good health. The chain is built from TRBV5-1 and TRBJ2-5; no definite D call. The sequencing sample was made of blood. The chain's CDR3 is CASRSSKETQYF. The CDR3 DNA is TGCGCCAGCAGAAGCAGCAAAGAGACCCAGTACTTC.